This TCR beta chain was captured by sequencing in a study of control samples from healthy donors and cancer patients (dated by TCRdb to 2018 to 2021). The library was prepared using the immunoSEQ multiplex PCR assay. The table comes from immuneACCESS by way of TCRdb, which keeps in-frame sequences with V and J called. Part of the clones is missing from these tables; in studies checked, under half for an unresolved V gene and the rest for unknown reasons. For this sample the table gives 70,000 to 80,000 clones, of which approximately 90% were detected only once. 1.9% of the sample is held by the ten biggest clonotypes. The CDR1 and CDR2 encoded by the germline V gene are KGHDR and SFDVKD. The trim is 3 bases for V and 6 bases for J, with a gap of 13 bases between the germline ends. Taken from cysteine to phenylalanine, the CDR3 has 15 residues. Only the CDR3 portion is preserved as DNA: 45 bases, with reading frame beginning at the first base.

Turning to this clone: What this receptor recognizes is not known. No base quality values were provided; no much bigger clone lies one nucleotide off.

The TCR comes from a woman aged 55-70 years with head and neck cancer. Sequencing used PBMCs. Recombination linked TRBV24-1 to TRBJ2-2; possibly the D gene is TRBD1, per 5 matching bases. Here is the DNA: TGTGCCACCAGTGATATAACGCAGGGTTCCGGGGAGCTGTTTTTT. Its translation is CATSDITQGSGELFF.